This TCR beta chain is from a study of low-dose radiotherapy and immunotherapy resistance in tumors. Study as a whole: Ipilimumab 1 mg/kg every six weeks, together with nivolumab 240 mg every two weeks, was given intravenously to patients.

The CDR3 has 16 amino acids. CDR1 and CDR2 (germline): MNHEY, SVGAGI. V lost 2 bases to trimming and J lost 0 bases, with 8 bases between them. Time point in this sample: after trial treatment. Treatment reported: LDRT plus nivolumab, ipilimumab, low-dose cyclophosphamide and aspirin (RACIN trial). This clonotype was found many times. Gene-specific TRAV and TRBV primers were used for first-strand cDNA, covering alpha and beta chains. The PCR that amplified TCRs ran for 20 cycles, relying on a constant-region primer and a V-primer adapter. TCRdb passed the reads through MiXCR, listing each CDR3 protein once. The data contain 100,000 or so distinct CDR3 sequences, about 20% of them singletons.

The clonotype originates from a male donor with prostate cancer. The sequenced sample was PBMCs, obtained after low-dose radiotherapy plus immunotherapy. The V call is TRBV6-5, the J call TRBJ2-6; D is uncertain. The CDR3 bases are TGTGCCAGCAGTTACGGTCAGGCCTCTGGGGCCAACGTCCTGACTTTC. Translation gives CASSYGQASGANVLTF.